The 12 T cell receptor beta chains reported below all come from one sample, sequenced in a study of cytomegalovirus exposure and HLA in healthy donors. Use of 60 Vbeta and 13 Jbeta primers characterized the PCR. The assay was immunoSEQ multiplex PCR, and TCRdb's table has in-frame clones only and misses some. Of more than 200,000 clones listed, under 90% are singletons. Material: PBMCs. The source of these receptors is a human donor in good health.

The chain joins TRBV6-1 to TRBJ2-7; D perhaps matches TRBD2 (6 bases). The germline gives CDR1 MNHNS, CDR2 SASEGT. The ends were cut back, 4 bases at V and 3 bases at J, with 19 bases in the middle. The CDR3 length is 16 residues. This chain's CDR3 is CASSVQPGAPSYEQYF. DNA of the CDR3: TGTGCCAGCAGTGTACAGCCGGGAGCCCCGAGCTACGAGCAGTACTTC.

The chain joins TRBV7-9 to TRBJ2-1, with TRBD2 matching over 9 bases. CDR3 size: 15 residues. In germline, CDR1 is SEHNR, CDR2 FQNEAQ (reference sequence). V lost 5 bases and J lost 5; bases outside the gene matches: 7. The CDR3 here is CASSRREGQHNEQFF. The CDR3 coding sequence is TGTGCCAGCAGCCGGCGGGAGGGCCAACACAATGAGCAGTTCTTC.

The chain uses TRBV7-9 and TRBJ1-1; D gene uncertain. Between the trimmed V and J ends, which lost 3 bases and 1 base, there was a span of 6 bases. Germline CDR1 reads SEHNR; CDR2 reads FQNEAQ (reference sequence). This CDR3 spans 13 amino acids. The CDR3 DNA reads as TGTGCCAGCAGCTTCGCGGCGAACACTGAAGCTTTCTTT. This translates into CASSFAANTEAFF.

The chain employs TRBV6-1 and TRBJ2-2; 12 bases fit TRBD2. In germline, CDR1 is MNHNS, CDR2 SASEGT. J gave up 10 bases and V 4 bases, and 13 bases lay outside the gene matches. The CDR3 sequence is 17 residues long. The CDR3 is CASSAAGRLAGGVELFF. In DNA, the CDR3 is TGTGCCAGCAGTGCAGCCGGGCGTCTAGCGGGAGGGGTGGAGCTGTTTTTT.

Only a few counts were recorded for this clone. This chain joins TRBV30 and TRBJ1-2, with D perhaps TRBD1 (6 bases). This CDR3 is built from 13 residues. V was cut by 0 bases and J by 8 bases, with 13 bases left in between. From germline, CDR1 is GTSNPN and CDR2 SVGIG (reference sequence). The CDR3 DNA sequence: TGTGCCTGGAGTGTACAGGGTGTATCAGGCTACACCTTC. Encoded protein: CAWSVQGVSGYTF.

V gene TRBV19 combines with J gene TRBJ1-4; possibly TRBD1 for D (5 bases). V shed 6 bases and J shed 0 bases, with 11 bases lying between them. CDR3 length equals 15 residues. Germline loops: CDR1 LNHDA, CDR2 SQIVND (reference sequence). This CDR3 reads CASRAGTATNEKLFF. The CDR3 DNA reads as TGTGCCAGTAGAGCAGGGACTGCAACTAATGAAAAACTGTTTTTT.

Only one count was recorded for this clone. V is TRBV7-9 and J is TRBJ1-2; D perhaps matches TRBD1 (5 bases). The V and J ends lost 7 bases and 3 bases respectively, with 9 bases between them. CDR3 length equals 12 residues. CDR1 is SEHNR and CDR2 is FQNEAQ in the germline V gene (reference sequence). This CDR3 reads CASTPGYYGYTF. Written as DNA, the CDR3 is TGTGCCAGCACCCCAGGGTACTATGGCTACACCTTC.

The chain combines TRBV11-2 with TRBJ2-7; the D gene is possibly TRBD2 (6 bases). The germline gives CDR1 SGHAT, CDR2 FQNNGV. The germline V and J ends were trimmed by 1 base and 4 bases, with 14 bases remaining between them. This CDR3 has 15 amino acids. CDR3 loop: CASSLAGTSLYEQYF. CDR3 in DNA: TGTGCCAGCAGCTTAGCCGGGACTTCATTATACGAGCAGTACTTC. The complete variable domain, with remaining parts taken from reference TRBV11-2 and TRBJ2-7, reads EAGVAQSPRYKIIEKRQSVAFWCNPISGHATLYWYQQILGQGPKLLIQFQNNGVVDDSQLPKDRFSAERLKGVDSTLKIQPAKLEDSAVYLCASSLAGTSLYEQYFGPGTRLTVT.

V and J are TRBV6-1 and TRBJ2-5; a possible D gene is TRBD1 (6 bases). Trimming cost V 3 bases and J 0 bases, with 17 bases left between them. Germline CDR1 is MNHNS and CDR2 is SASEGT. This CDR3 has 17 amino acids. The CDR3: CASSDAPGTLYQETQYF. CDR3 nucleotide sequence: TGTGCCAGCAGTGACGCCCCGGGGACACTGTACCAAGAGACCCAGTACTTC.

This clone was detected only once. The rearrangement links TRBV19 to TRBJ2-1; D might be TRBD2 (5 bases). This CDR3 is built from 17 residues. Trimming removed 6 bases from V and 0 bases from J, with 18 bases in between. The germline gives CDR1 LNHDA, CDR2 SQIVND (reference sequence). The CDR3 here is CASSRRGLTSSYNEQFF. Here the CDR3 DNA reads TGTGCCAGTAGCCGGCGAGGGCTGACGAGCTCCTACAATGAGCAGTTCTTC. The full variable domain, in which reference TRBV19 and TRBJ2-1 provide the parts outside the CDR3, is DGGITQSPKYLFRKEGQNVTLSCEQNLNHDAMYWYRQDPGQGLRLIYYSQIVNDFQKGDIAEGYSVSREKKESFPLTVTSAQKNPTAFYLCASSRRGLTSSYNEQFFGPGTRLTVL.

The chain carries TRBV4-2 and TRBJ1-5; possibly TRBD1 for D (6 bases). CDR1 is LGHNA, CDR2 YNFKEQ, per germline. The ends were cut back, 4 bases at V and 5 bases at J, with 15 bases in the middle. This CDR3 spans 15 amino acids. The CDR3 is CASSREQGQDQPQHF. CDR3 nucleotide sequence: TGTGCCAGCAGCCGAGAACAGGGTCAGGATCAGCCCCAGCATTTT.

The chain has TRBV7-9 and TRBJ2-7; TRBD1 aligns across 7 bases. This CDR3 spans 12 amino acids. CDR1 is SEHNR, CDR2 FQNEAQ, per germline (reference sequence). The V segment lost 1 base and the J segment 11 bases; nucleotides outside the gene matches: 5. Written as DNA, the CDR3 is TGTGCCAGCAGCTTAGAGGGGGCCCGGGAGTACTTC. It yields the protein CASSLEGAREYF.